The entry that follows covers one T cell receptor beta chain sequence. Its target is not known. From germline, CDR1 is SGHVS and CDR2 FQNEAQ. This CDR3 contains 16 residues. The V end lost 0 bases, the J end lost 4 bases, and 13 bases lay between the germline ends. These data are taken from a study of T cell repertoires in cytomegalovirus infection. TCRdb fed the reads into MiXCR, producing one record per CDR3 protein. The sample gives around 77,000 distinct CDR3 sequences, roughly 20% of which show up once; 55% to 75% is in the top ten. Overall study results and limits: Cumulative frequency (of public TCR beta family members) identified carriers of CMV plus the relevant HLA. The ex vivo response showed dominance by HLA-C-restricted CMV-specific TCR beta clonotypes.

This receptor was identified in a human donor in good health (CMV status not recorded). Some clones in this sample may be carry-over from other donors' samples. This chain connects TRBV7-8 to TRBJ1-3; unclear D gene. Sample: CD8+ T cells from cultured PBMCs, taken from culture after CMV antigen stimulation. Here the CDR3 reads CASSLAIAGNGNTIYF. DNA of the CDR3: TGTGCCAGCAGCTTAGCTATCGCGGGCAACGGAAACACCATATATTTT.